The TCR beta chain under discussion was sequenced for a study of control samples from healthy donors and cancer patients (TCRdb year 2020). V trim: 6 bases; J trim: 1 base; unmatched bases: 2. Sequences SNHLY (CDR1) and FYNNEI (CDR2) are obtained from the germline V gene. Including the terminal cysteine and phenylalanine, the CDR3 comprises 13 residues. CDR3 DNA is the only sequence kept; it has 39 bases, read in frame from the first base. The library was built by means of the immunoSEQ multiplex PCR assay. The immuneACCESS repertoire file appears here via TCRdb, limited to in-frame rearrangements. These files lack a portion of the clones; in checked studies, under half of the deficit traces to unresolved V genes, and the cause of the others is not known. This sample has about 160,000 clones in its table, and 70% to 90% of those were observed once. In total, the top ten clones hold about 12% of the sample.

Turning to this clone: Its binding antigen is unknown. Nothing much larger sits one base from this clone, and base qualities are not available.

The chain employs TRBV2 and TRBJ1-2; 7 bases in the middle match TRBD1. The specimen sequenced was blood. The sequence derives from a man younger than 45 in good health. The DNA is as follows: TGTGCCAGCAGCGGGGACAGTAACTATGGCTACACCTTC. The resulting protein is CASSGDSNYGYTF.